This entry features one T cell receptor (beta chain) sequence. This record comes from a study of blood T cell repertoires in COVID-19. Study-level information: T cells, B-cell-depleted T cells, or PBMCs provided the cDNA or gDNA that served as material.

With 0 bases removed from V and 3 bases from J, the gap between germline ends came to 8 bases. The germline V gene has CDR1 SGHAT and CDR2 FQNNGV. CDR3 length: 14 residues. Sequenced by immunoSEQ multiplex PCR; TCRdb stores in-frame clones only, minus some. Counted here are roughly 180,000 clones, about 88% occurring once; the ten biggest clones make up approximately 2.9%. Sequencing was carried out using peripheral blood. The V and J genes are TRBV11-2 and TRBJ1-1, with D perhaps TRBD1 (6 bases). The receptor comes from a woman aged 30 to 39 with active or convalescent COVID-19. DNA for the CDR3: TGTGCCAGCAGCTTAGAGGCAGGGGACACTGAAGCTTTCTTT. Amino acids: CASSLEAGDTEAFF.